This T cell receptor beta chain was documented in a study of T-cell reconstitution after alpha-beta-depleted transplantation in children. Whole-study findings and limits: It was surviving recipient T cells and thymic progenitors that gave some patients high TCRbeta diversity at day 60. Newly generated T cells supplied most T-cell counts and diversity one year post-transplant. Reportedly, alpha-beta T cells present about two months post-transplant originated from several hundred expanded clones of graft origin.

Germline values: CDR1 SQVTM, CDR2 ANQGSEA. This CDR3 region has 12 residues. V was pared by 5 bases and J by 5 bases, with 10 bases between. Preparation of the TCRbeta library used unique molecular identifiers. TCRdb called the PCR reads again in MiXCR, with one record for every CDR3 protein. Found here are some 450,000 distinct CDR3 sequences, about 40% of them singletons; the top ten hold 27%. For this clonotype: The target antigen is unknown.

The sequence derives from a girl aged 2 to 9 with aplastic anemia, due to receive a stem cell transplant. The V gene is TRBV29-1, the J gene TRBJ2-1; a possible D gene is TRBD1 (6 bases). The sequences come from PBMCs, collected before TCRalphabeta/CD19-depleted stem cell transplant. The CDR3 bases are TGCAGCGTTTCGGGACAACACAATGAGCAGTTCTTC. It translates to CSVSGQHNEQFF.